The clone carrying this TCR beta chain was counted ten times or more. This sample is drawn from a study of T-cell reconstitution after alpha-beta-depleted transplantation in children. TCRbeta library construction was performed incorporating unique molecular identifiers. TCRdb redid the calling of the PCR reads with MiXCR, one entry per CDR3 protein. The sample holds approximately 150,000 distinct CDR3 sequences, roughly 8.8% seen once. The CDR3 is 16 amino acids. The germline CDR1 and CDR2 sequences are MNHNS and SASEGT. Between the trimmed V and J ends, which lost 5 bases and 2 bases, there was a span of 16 bases.

The receptor's source is a female patient under 10 years old who had a stem cell transplant for congenital amegakaryocytic thrombocytopenia, so the T cells may come from the graft donor. The sequencing here drew on PBMCs, mostly from graft donor cells, taken 180 days after TCRalphabeta/CD19-depleted stem cell transplant. The chain carries TRBV6-1 and TRBJ2-1, with D possibly TRBD1 on 5 matching bases. The CDR3 sequence is CASSRIGVGAYNEQFF. The CDR3 coding sequence is TGTGCCAGCAGTCGAATAGGGGTAGGAGCCTACAATGAGCAGTTCTTC.